This TCR beta chain was obtained from a study of OX40 agonist ivuxolimab in advanced cancers. The germline V gene encodes CDR1 MNHEY and CDR2 SVGAGI. The CDR3 is 12 residues long. The V segment lost 6 bases and the J segment 5 bases; nucleotides outside the gene matches: 2. Sequencing was performed with immunoSEQ multiplex PCR; in TCRdb, only in-frame clones are kept and a portion is missing. This sample has tens of thousands of clones, with approximately 80% found just once. This clonotype was obtained from an adult with an advanced solid tumor such as melanoma, head and neck, liver or kidney cancer. The sequencing used CD4+ or CD8+ T cells sorted from blood, collected in a trial of the OX40 agonist ivuxolimab. The chain couples TRBV6-5 to TRBJ1-1; 8 bases map to TRBD1. In nucleotides, the CDR3 is TGTGCCAGCAGCCGGACAGGGACTGAAGCTTTCTTT. Protein: CASSRTGTEAFF.